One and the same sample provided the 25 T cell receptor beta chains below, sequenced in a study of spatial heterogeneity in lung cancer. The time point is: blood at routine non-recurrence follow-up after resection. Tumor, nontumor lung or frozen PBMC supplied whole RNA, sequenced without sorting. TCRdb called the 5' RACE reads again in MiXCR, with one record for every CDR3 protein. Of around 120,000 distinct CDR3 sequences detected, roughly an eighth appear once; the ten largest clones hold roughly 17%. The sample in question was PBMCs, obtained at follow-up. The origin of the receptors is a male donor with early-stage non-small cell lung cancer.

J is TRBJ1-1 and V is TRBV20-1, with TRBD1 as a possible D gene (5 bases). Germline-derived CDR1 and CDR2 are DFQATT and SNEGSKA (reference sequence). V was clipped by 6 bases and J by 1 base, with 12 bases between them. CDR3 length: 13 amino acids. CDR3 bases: TGCAGTGCCCTCCGGACACGGAACACTGAAGCTTTCTTT. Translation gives CSALRTRNTEAFF.

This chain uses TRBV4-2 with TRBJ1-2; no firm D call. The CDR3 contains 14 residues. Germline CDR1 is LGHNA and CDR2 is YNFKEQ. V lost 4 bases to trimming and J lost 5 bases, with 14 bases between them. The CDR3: CASSPERADYGYTF. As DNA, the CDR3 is TGTGCCAGCAGCCCGGAAAGGGCCGATTATGGCTACACCTTC.

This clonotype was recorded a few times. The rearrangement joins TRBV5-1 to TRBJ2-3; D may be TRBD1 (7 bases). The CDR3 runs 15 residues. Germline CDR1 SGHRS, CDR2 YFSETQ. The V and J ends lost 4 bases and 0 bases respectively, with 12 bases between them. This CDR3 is CASSLGGQSTDTQYF. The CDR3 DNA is TGCGCCAGCAGCCTGGGGGGACAGAGCACAGATACGCAGTATTTT.

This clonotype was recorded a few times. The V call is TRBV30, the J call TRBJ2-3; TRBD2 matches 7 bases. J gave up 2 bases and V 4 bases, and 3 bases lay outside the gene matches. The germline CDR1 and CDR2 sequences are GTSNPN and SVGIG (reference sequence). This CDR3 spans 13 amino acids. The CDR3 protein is CAWTRGNTDTQYF. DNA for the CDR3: TGTGCCTGGACGCGGGGGAACACAGATACGCAGTATTTT.

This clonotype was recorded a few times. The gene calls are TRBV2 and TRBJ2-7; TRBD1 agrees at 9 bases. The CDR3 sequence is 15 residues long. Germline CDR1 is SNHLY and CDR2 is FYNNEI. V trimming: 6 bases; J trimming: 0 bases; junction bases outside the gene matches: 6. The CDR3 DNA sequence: TGTGCCAGCAGGGGACAGGGAAGGAGCTCCTACGAGCAGTACTTC. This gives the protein CASRGQGRSSYEQYF.

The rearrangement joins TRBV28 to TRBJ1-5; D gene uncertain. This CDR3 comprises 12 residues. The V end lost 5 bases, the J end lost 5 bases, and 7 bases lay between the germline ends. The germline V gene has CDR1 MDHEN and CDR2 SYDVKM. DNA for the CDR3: TGTGCCAGCAGTAGGCCCGATCAGCCCCAGCATTTT. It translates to CASSRPDQPQHF. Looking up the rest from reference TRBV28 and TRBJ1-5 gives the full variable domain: DVKVTQSSRYLVKRTGEKVFLECVQDMDHENMFWYRQDPGLGLRLIYFSYDVKMKEKGDIPEGYSVSREKKERFSLILESASTNQTSMYLCASSRPDQPQHFGDGTRLSIL.

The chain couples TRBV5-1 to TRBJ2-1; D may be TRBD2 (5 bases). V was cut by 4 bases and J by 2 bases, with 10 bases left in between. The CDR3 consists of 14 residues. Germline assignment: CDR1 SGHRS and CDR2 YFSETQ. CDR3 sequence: CASSLGDAYNEQFF. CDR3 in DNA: TGCGCCAGCAGCCTCGGGGATGCCTACAATGAGCAGTTCTTC.

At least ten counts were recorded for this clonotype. Here the CDR3 reads CSVFQVNTGELFF. CDR3 nucleotide sequence: TGCAGCGTATTCCAGGTGAACACCGGGGAGCTGTTTTTT. This chain joins TRBV29-1 and TRBJ2-2; D is undetermined. V gave up 6 bases and J gave up 1 base, with 9 bases separating them. The CDR3 runs to 13 residues. Germline assignment: CDR1 SQVTM and CDR2 ANQGSEA.

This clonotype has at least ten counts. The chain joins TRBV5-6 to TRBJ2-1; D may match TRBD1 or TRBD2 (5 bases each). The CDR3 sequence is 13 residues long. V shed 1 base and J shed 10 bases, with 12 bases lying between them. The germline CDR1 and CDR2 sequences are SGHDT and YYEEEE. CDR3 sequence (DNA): TGTGCCAGCAGCTTGAAGAGGGGAGCGGAGCAGTTCTTC. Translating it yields CASSLKRGAEQFF.

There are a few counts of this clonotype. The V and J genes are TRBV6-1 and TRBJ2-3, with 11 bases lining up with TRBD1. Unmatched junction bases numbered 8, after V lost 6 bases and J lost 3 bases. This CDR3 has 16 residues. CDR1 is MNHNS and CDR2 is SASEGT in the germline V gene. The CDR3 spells CASSIGQGAWTDTQYF. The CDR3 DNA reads TGTGCCAGCAGCATAGGACAGGGGGCTTGGACAGATACGCAGTATTTT.

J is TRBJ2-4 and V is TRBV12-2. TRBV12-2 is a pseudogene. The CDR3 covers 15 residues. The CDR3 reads CASRLAQKTKNIQYF. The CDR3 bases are TGTGCAAGTCGCTTAGCCCAGAAGACCAAAAACATTCAGTACTTC.

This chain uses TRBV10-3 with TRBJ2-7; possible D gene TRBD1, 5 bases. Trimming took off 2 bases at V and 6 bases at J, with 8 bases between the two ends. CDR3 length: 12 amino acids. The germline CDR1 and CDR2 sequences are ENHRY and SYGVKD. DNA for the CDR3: TGTGCCATCAGTGAGCTTCAGGGCGAGCAGTACTTC. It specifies CAISELQGEQYF.

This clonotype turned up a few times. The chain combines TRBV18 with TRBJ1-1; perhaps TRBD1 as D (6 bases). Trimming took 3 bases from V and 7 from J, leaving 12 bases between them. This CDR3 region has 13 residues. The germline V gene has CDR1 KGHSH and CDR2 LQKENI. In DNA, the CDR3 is TGTGCCAGCTCACCGACCGGGACAAATGAAGCTTTCTTT. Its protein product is CASSPTGTNEAFF.

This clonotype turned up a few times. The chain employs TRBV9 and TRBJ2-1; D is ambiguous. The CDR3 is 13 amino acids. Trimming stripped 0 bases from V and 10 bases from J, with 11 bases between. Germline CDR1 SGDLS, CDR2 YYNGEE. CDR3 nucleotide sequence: TGTGCCAGCAGCGTAGACTCGTATCGGGAGCAGTTCTTC. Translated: CASSVDSYREQFF. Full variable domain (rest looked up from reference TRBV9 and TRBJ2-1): DSGVTQTPKHLITATGQRVTLRCSPRSGDLSVYWYQQSLDQGLQFLIQYYNGEERAKGNILERFSAQQFPDLHSELNLSSLELGDSALYFCASSVDSYREQFFGPGTRLTVL.

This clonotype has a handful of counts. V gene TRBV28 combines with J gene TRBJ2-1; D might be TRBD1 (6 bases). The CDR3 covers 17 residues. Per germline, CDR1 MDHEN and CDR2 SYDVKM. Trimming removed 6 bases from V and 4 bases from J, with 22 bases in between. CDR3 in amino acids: CASSRGHTGIRYNEQFF. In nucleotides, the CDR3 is TGTGCCAGCAGCCGAGGACATACAGGGATCCGGTACAATGAGCAGTTCTTC.

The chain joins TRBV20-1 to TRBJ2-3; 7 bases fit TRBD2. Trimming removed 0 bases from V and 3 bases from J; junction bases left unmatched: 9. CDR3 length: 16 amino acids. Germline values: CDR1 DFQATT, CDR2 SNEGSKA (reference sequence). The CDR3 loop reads CSARDPAGYGTDTQYF. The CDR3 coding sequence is TGCAGTGCTAGAGATCCAGCGGGGTATGGGACAGATACGCAGTATTTT.

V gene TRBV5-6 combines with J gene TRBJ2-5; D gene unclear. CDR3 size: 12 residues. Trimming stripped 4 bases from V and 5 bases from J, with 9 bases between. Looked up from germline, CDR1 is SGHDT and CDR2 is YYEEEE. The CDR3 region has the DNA TGTGCCAGCAGCAGATTGATGGAGACCCAGTACTTC. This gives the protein CASSRLMETQYF.

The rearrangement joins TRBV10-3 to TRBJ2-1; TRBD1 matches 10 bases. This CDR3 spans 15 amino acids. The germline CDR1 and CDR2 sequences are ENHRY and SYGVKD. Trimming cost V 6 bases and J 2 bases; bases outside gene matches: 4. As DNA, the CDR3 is TGTGCCATCAGCGCGGGACAGGGGCCCTACAATGAGCAGTTCTTC. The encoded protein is CAISAGQGPYNEQFF.

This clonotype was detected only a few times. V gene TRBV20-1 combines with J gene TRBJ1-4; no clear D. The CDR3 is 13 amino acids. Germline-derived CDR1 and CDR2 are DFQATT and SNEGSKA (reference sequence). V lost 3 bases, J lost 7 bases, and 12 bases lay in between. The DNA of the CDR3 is TGCAGTGCTAGGGACCGTGCCAGTGAAAAACTGTTTTTT. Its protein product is CSARDRASEKLFF.

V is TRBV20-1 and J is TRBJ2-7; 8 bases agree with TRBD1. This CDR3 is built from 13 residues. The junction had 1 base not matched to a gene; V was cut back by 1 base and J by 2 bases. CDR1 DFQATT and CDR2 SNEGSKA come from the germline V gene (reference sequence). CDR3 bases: TGCAGTGCTAGAGGGACAGGGACCTACGAGCAGTACTTC. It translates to CSARGTGTYEQYF.

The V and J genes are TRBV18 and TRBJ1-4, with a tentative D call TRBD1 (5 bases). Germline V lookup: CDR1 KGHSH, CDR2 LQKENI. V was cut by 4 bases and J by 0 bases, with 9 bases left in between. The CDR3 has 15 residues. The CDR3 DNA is TGTGCCAGCTCACGGGGGAGGCCAACTAATGAAAAACTGTTTTTT. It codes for CASSRGRPTNEKLFF.

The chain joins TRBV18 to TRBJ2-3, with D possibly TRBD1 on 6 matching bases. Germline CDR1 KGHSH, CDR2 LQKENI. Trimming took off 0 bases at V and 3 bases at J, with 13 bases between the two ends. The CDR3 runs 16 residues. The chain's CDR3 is CASSPPRGRGTDTQYF. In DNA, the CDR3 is TGTGCCAGCTCACCACCCAGGGGTCGTGGGACAGATACGCAGTATTTT.

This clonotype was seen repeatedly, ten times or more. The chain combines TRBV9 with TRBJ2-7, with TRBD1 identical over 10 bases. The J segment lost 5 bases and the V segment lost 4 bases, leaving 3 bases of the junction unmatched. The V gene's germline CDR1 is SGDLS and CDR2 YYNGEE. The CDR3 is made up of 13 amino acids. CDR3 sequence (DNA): TGTGCCAGCAGCCTGGGACAGGGGAACGAGCAGTACTTC. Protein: CASSLGQGNEQYF.

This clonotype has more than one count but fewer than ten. CDR3 protein: CASSEVGRGNTIYF. In DNA, the CDR3 is TGTGCCAGCAGTGAAGTGGGGCGCGGAAACACCATATATTTT. The V gene is TRBV6-1, the J gene TRBJ1-3; tentative D call: TRBD1 (5 bases). V gave up 1 base and J gave up 4 bases, with 8 bases separating them. Looked up from germline, CDR1 is MNHNS and CDR2 is SASEGT. The CDR3 sequence is 14 residues long.

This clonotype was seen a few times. This CDR3 is CAREETSGRNEQFF. CDR3 DNA: TGTGCCAGGGAAGAGACTAGCGGGCGGAATGAGCAGTTCTTC. The chain joins TRBV2 to TRBJ2-1; 10 bases align to TRBD2. The CDR3 length is 14 residues. The trim removed 9 bases at V and 7 bases at J, leaving 9 bases unmatched. Germline V gives CDR1 SNHLY, CDR2 FYNNEI.